The next 5 T cell receptor beta chains were all read from a single sample in a study of technical replicates of blood from four donors. Generated by immunoSEQ multiplex PCR, the TCRdb table keeps only in-frame clones and is missing some. This repertoire shows over 55,000 clones, about 94% found once; its top ten account for less than 3.5%. Source material: PBMCs. The receptors shown here come from a human donor in good health. Some clones in this sample may be carry-over from other donors' samples.

This sequence joins TRBV7-9 and TRBJ2-7, with no clear D. V was clipped by 3 bases and J by 6 bases, with 9 bases between them. This CDR3 has 12 amino acids. The germline gives CDR1 SEHNR, CDR2 FQNEAQ (reference sequence). The CDR3 DNA is TGTGCCAGCAGCTTCCCCCTCGGCGAGCAGTACTTC. Translated, it gives CASSFPLGEQYF.

This chain connects TRBV5-6 to TRBJ2-5; D is undetermined. CDR3 length equals 13 residues. Germline CDR1 SGHDT, CDR2 YYEEEE. V dropped 6 bases and J dropped 3 bases, with 12 bases sitting between them. The CDR3 is CASTPFREETQYF. In DNA, the CDR3 is TGTGCCAGCACCCCTTTCCGGGAAGAGACCCAGTACTTC.

This chain connects TRBV21-1 to TRBJ1-2; TRBD1 is taken as the D call from the table, unchecked against the DNA. TRBV21-1 is marked as a pseudogene. There are 17 residues in the CDR3. CDR3 in amino acids: CASSKAMSGQGDYGYTF. The CDR3 DNA sequence: TGTGCCAGCAGCAAAGCCATGTCGGGACAGGGGGACTATGGCTACACCTTC.

The chain carries TRBV4-3 and TRBJ2-2; 10 positions match TRBD2. V shed 0 bases and J 2 bases; nucleotides not matched to a gene: 9. The CDR3 covers 19 residues. Germline values: CDR1 LGHNA, CDR2 YSLEER. CDR3 in amino acids: CASSQDGAGGPFNTGELFF. DNA of the CDR3: TGCGCCAGCAGCCAAGATGGAGCGGGGGGGCCTTTTAACACCGGGGAGCTGTTTTTT.

This chain joins TRBV4-3 and TRBJ1-1, with 10 nucleotides matching TRBD1. CDR1 is LGHNA, CDR2 YSLEER, per germline. V shed 4 bases, J shed 0 bases, and the junction held 17 bases outside the gene matches. CDR3 length: 20 residues. CDR3 bases: TGCGCCAGCAGCCGAGGGCCTGGGGGGACAGGGGTTTCCATGAACACTGAAGCTTTCTTT. Its translation: CASSRGPGGTGVSMNTEAFF.